This TCR beta chain emerged from a study of response to subunit inactivated influenza vaccine. Study results and caveats: Authors suggested few new T cells are recruited by each seasonal influenza vaccination.

CDR1 MNHEY and CDR2 SVGAGI come from the germline V gene. CDR3 length: 16 amino acids. V was shortened by 0 bases and J by 9 bases, with 15 bases between the two germline ends. In regard to this clonotype: Antigen specificity is unknown.

TCRdb reanalysed the RT-PCR reads using MiXCR and keeps one entry per CDR3 protein. This sample has a few hundred thousand distinct CDR3 sequences, with 20% to 25% found just once. The sequence came from a man in his fifties or sixties who received an inactivated influenza vaccine. The sample consisted of PBMCs from blood, taken 21 months after vaccination. V gene TRBV6-5 combines with J gene TRBJ1-6; no clear D. The CDR3 reads CASSYSMFGVGSPLHF. CDR3 DNA: TGTGCCAGCAGTTACTCGATGTTTGGTGTGGGTTCACCCCTCCACTTT.